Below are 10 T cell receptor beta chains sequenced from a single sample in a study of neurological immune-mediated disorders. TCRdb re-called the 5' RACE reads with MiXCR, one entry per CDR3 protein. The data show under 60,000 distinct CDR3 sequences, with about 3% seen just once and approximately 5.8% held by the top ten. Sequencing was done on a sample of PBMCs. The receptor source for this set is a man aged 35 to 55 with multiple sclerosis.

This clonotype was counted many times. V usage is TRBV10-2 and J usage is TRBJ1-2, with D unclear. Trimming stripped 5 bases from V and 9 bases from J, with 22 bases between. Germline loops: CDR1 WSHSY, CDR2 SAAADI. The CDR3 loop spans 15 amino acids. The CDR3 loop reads CASSRDDGNWLSYTF. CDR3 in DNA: TGCGCCAGCAGTCGGGATGACGGGAATTGGTTGAGCTACACCTTC.

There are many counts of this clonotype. This CDR3 reads CASSSTGVAEQFF. In DNA form, the CDR3 reads TGTGCCAGCAGCTCAACAGGGGTCGCGGAGCAGTTCTTC. The genes are TRBV7-2 and TRBJ2-1; 7 bases line up with TRBD1. Trimming removed 4 bases from V and 10 bases from J; junction bases left unmatched: 7. Per germline, CDR1 SGHTA and CDR2 FQGNSA. The CDR3 contains 13 residues.

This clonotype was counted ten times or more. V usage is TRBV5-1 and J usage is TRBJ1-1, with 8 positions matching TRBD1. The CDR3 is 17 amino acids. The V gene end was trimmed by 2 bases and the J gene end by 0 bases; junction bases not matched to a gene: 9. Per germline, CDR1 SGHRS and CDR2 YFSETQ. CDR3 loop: CASSFGQGGGLNTEAFF. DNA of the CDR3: TGCGCCAGCAGCTTTGGACAGGGCGGGGGATTGAACACTGAAGCTTTCTTT.

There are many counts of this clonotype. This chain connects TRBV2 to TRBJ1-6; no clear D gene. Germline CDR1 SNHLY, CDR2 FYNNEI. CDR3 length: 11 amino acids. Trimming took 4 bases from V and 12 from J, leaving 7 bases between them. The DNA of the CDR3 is TGTGCCAGCAGTGGGCCCCTACCCCTCCACTTT. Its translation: CASSGPLPLHF. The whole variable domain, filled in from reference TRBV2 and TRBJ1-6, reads EPEVTQTPSHQVTQMGQEVILRCVPISNHLYFYWYRQILGQKVEFLVSFYNNEISEKSEIFDDQFSVERPDGSNFTLKIRSTKLEDSAMYFCASSGPLPLHFGNGTRLTVT.

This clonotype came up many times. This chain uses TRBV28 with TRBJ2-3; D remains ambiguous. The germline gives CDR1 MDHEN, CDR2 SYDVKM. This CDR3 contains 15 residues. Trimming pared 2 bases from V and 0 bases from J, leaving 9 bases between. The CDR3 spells CASSLGGASTDTQYF. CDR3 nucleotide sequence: TGTGCCAGCAGTTTAGGCGGAGCTAGCACAGATACGCAGTATTTT.

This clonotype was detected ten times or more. CDR3 residues: CAISAGEGWSGYTF. The CDR3 DNA reads TGTGCCATCAGCGCGGGGGAGGGATGGAGTGGCTACACCTTC. The genes are TRBV10-3 and TRBJ1-2, with D possibly being TRBD1 (5 bases). The germline V and J ends were trimmed by 6 bases and 7 bases, with 18 bases remaining between them. CDR3 length: 14 residues. The V gene's germline CDR1 is ENHRY and CDR2 SYGVKD.

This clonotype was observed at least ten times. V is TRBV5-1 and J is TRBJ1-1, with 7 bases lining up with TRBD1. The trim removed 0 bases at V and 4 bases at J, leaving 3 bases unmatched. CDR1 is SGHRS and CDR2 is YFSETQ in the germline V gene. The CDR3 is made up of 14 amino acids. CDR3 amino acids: CASSLGQGFTEAFF. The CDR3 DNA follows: TGCGCCAGCAGCTTGGGACAGGGATTCACTGAAGCTTTCTTT.

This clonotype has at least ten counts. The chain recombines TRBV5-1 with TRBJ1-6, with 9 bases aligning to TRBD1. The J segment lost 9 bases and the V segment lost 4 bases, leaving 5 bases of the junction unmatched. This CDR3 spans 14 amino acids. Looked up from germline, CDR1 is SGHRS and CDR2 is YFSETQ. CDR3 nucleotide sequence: TGCGCCAGCAGCGCGGACAGGGGAGGTTCACCCCTCCACTTT. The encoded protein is CASSADRGGSPLHF.

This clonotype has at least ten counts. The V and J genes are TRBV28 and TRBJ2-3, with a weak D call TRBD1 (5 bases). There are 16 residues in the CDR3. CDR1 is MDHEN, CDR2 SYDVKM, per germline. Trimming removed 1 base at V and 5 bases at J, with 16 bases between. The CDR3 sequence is CASSLSGTGWEDTQYF. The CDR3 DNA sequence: TGTGCCAGCAGTTTATCAGGCACAGGTTGGGAAGATACGCAGTATTTT.

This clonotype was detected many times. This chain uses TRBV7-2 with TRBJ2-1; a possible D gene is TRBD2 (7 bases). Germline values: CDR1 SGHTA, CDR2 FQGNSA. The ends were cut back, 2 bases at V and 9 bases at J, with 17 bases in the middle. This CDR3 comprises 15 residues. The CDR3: CASSLSAGAYAEQFF. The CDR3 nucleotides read TGTGCCAGCAGCTTATCGGCGGGGGCATACGCTGAGCAGTTCTTC.